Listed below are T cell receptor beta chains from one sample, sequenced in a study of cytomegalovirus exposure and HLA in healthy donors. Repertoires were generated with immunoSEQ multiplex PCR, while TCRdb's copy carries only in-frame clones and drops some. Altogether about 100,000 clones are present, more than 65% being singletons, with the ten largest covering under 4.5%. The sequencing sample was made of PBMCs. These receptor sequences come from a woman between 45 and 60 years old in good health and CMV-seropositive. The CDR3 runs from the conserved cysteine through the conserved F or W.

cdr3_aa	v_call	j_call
CASSVRTGETYNEQFF	TRBV7-9	TRBJ2-1
CAWSPGLAGRWFF	TRBV30	TRBJ2-1
CASSLSTGGNTEAFF	TRBV27	TRBJ1-1
CASTSSSRYTF	TRBV19	TRBJ1-2
CASSFGQGRYNEQFF	TRBV7-6	TRBJ2-1
CASSYGDAHTQYF	TRBV6-5	TRBJ2-3
CASRETDTQYF	TRBV6-5	TRBJ2-3
CASSLSTPQGQNGYTF	TRBV18	TRBJ1-2
CASSQETQYF	TRBV5-4	TRBJ2-5
CATGVRDTGELFF	TRBV12-5	TRBJ2-2
CASSLRQGSYNEQFF	TRBV27	TRBJ2-1
CAIGTGGPASEQYF	TRBV10-3	TRBJ2-7
CASSQPTGLNQPQHF	TRBV4-1	TRBJ1-5
CATSLDNSPLHF	TRBV15	TRBJ1-6
CASSPEGARGDTQYF	TRBV7-9	TRBJ2-3
CASSIVRQPQHF	TRBV19	TRBJ1-5
CASSRDPRFSYF	TRBV11-2	TRBJ2-7
CASSTTGTGLHLF	TRBV19	TRBJ1-2
CASSLGQGRYNEQFF	TRBV11-2	TRBJ2-1
CASKKQGEGGELFF	TRBV27	TRBJ2-2
CAWSTGVETQYF	TRBV30	TRBJ2-5
CASSPTGQYTGELFF	TRBV7-9	TRBJ2-2
CASSFESWGAEAFF	TRBV7-9	TRBJ1-1
CASTRDRAGNTEAFF	TRBV2	TRBJ1-1
CASSLQGKTEAFF	TRBV5-6	TRBJ1-1
CASSPRGGPDNYGYTF	TRBV7-2	TRBJ1-2
CASSFASGVLVQETQYF	TRBV5-1	TRBJ2-5
CASSLRTGTVTGELFF	TRBV5-8	TRBJ2-2
CASSLGQIGELFF	TRBV11-2	TRBJ2-2
CASRTTAHRDGYTF	TRBV19	TRBJ1-2
CASSRGGTYEQYF	TRBV2	TRBJ2-7
CASSPSGTSGGEQYF	TRBV10-2	TRBJ2-7
CASSLAGLAVTDTQYF	TRBV7-6	TRBJ2-3
CATTGLVKNIQYF	TRBV30	TRBJ2-4
CASSQDRSDGYTF	TRBV4-1	TRBJ1-2